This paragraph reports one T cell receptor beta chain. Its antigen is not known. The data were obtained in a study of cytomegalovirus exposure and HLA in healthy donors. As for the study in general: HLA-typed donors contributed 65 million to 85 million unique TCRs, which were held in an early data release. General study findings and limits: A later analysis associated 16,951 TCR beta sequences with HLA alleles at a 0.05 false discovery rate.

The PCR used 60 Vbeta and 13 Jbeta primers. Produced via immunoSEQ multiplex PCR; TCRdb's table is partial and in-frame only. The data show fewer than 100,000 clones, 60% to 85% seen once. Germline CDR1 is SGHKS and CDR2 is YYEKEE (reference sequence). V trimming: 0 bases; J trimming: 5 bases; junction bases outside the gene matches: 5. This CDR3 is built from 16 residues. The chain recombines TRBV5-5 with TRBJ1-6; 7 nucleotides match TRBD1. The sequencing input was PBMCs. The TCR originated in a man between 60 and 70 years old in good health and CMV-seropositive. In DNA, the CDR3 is TGTGCCAGCAGCTTGGCCTCGGGACAGAATAATTCACCCCTCCACTTT. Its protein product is CASSLASGQNNSPLHF. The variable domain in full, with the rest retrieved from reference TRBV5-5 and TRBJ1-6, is DAGVTQSPTHLIKTRGQQVTLRCSPISGHKSVSWYQQVLGQGPQFIFQYYEKEERGRGNFPDRFSARQFPNYSSELNVNALLLGDSALYLCASSLASGQNNSPLHFGNGTRLTVT.